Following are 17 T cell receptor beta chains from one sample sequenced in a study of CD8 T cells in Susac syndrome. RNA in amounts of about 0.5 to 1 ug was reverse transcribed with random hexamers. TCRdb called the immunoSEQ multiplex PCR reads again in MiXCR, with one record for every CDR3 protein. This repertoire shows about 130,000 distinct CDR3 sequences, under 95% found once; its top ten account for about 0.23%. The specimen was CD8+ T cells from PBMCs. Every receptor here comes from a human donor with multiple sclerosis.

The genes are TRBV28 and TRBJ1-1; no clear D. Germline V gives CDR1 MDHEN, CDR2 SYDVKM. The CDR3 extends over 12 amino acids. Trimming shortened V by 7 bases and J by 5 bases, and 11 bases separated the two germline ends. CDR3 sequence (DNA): TGTGCCAGCAAGTGGGCAGCAACTGAAGCTTTCTTT. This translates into CASKWAATEAFF.

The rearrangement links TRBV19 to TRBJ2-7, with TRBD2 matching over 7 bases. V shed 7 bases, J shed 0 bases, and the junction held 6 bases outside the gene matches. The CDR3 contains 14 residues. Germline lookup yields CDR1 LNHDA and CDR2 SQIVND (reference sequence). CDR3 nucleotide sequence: TGTGCCAGTAAACAAGCGGGACGCTCCTACGAGCAGTACTTC. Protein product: CASKQAGRSYEQYF.

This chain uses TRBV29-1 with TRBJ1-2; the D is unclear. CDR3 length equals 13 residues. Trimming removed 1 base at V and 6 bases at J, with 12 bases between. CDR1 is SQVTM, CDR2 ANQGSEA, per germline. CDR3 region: CSVEAFPFHGYTF. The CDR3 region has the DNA TGCAGCGTTGAAGCCTTTCCTTTCCATGGCTACACCTTC.

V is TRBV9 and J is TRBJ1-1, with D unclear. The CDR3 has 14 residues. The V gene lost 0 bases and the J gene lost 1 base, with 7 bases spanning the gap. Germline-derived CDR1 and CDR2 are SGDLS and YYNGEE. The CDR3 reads CASSVVNTNTEAFF. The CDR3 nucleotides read TGTGCCAGCAGCGTAGTGAATACGAACACTGAAGCTTTCTTT.

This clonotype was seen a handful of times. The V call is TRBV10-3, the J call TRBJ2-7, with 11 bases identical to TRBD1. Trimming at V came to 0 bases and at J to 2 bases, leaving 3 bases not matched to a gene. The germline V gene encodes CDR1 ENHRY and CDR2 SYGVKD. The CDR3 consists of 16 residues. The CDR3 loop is CAISESGTGGTYEQYF. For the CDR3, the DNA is TGTGCCATCAGTGAGTCCGGGACAGGGGGAACCTACGAGCAGTACTTC.

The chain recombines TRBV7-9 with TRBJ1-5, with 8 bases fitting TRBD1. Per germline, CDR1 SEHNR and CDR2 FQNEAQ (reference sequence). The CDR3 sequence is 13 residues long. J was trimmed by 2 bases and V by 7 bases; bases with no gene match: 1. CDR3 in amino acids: CASKGQGNQPQHF. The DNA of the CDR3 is TGTGCCAGCAAGGGACAGGGCAATCAGCCCCAGCATTTT. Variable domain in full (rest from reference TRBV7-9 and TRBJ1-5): DTGVSQNPRHKITKRGQNVTFRCDPISEHNRLYWYRQTLGQGPEFLTYFQNEAQLEKSRLLSDRFSAERPKGSFSTLEIQRTEQGDSAMYLCASKGQGNQPQHFGDGTRLSIL.

The CDR3, as DNA: TGCGCCAGCAGGGACGGGGGGGAAGCTTTCTTT. Protein: CASRDGGEAFF. V and J are TRBV5-1 and TRBJ1-1, with D possibly matching TRBD1 (5 bases). V was trimmed by 5 bases and J by 8 bases, leaving 10 bases between them. From germline, CDR1 is SGHRS and CDR2 YFSETQ. The length of the CDR3 is 11 residues.

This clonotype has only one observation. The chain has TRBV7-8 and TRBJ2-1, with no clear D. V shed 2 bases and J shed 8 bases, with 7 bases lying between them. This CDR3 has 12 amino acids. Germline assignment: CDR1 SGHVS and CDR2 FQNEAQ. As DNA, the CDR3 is TGTGCCAGCAGCTTAATAGACGATGAGCAGTTCTTC. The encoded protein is CASSLIDDEQFF.

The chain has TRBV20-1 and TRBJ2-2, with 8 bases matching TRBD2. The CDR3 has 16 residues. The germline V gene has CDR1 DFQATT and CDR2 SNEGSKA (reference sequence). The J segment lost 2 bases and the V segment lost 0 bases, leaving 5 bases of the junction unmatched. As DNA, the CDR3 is TGCAGTGCTAGAGATAGCGGGGACTCAAACACCGGGGAGCTGTTTTTT. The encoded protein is CSARDSGDSNTGELFF.

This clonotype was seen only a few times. The CDR3 bases are TGTGCCTGGAGTCAGGTAACGGGGTATGGTGAGCAGTACTTC. As protein: CAWSQVTGYGEQYF. The chain links TRBV30 to TRBJ2-7; TRBD2 is a possible D gene (5 bases). Trimming took off 2 bases at V and 7 bases at J, with 18 bases between the two ends. The CDR3 totals 14 residues. Germline-derived CDR1 and CDR2 are GTSNPN and SVGIG (reference sequence).

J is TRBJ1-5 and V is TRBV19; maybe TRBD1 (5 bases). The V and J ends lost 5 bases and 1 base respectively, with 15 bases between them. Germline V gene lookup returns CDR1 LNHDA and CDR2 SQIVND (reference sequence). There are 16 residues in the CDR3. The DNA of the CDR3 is TGTGCCAGTAGTGGGGGGTACCACGGGAGCAATCAGCCCCAGCATTTT. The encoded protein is CASSGGYHGSNQPQHF. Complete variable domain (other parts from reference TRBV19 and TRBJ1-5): DGGITQSPKYLFRKEGQNVTLSCEQNLNHDAMYWYRQDPGQGLRLIYYSQIVNDFQKGDIAEGYSVSREKKESFPLTVTSAQKNPTAFYLCASSGGYHGSNQPQHFGDGTRLSIL.

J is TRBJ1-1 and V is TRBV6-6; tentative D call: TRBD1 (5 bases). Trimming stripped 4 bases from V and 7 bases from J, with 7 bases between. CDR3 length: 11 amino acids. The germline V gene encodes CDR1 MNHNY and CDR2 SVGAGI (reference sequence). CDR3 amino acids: CASSFQGEAFF. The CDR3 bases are TGTGCCAGCAGTTTCCAGGGTGAAGCTTTCTTT.

The CDR3 loop is CASSEGSGGLNTEAFF. The CDR3 DNA reads as TGTGCCAGCAGTGAGGGGTCAGGGGGTCTGAACACTGAAGCTTTCTTT. The chain couples TRBV9 to TRBJ1-1; 7 bases are shared with TRBD1. CDR1 and CDR2 from the germline V gene are SGDLS and YYNGEE. V lost 5 bases to trimming and J lost 0 bases; unmatched junction nucleotides: 10. The CDR3 is made up of 16 amino acids.

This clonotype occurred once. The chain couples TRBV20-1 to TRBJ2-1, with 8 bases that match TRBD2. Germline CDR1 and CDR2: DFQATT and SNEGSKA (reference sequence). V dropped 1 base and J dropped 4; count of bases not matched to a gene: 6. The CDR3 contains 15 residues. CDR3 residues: CSARVGSGIYNEQFF. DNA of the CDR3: TGCAGTGCTAGAGTCGGTAGCGGGATATACAATGAGCAGTTCTTC.

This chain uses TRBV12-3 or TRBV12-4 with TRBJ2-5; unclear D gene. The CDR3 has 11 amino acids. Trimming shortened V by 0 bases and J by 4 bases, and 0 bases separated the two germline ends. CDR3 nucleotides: TGTGCCAGCAGTTTAGCAGAGACCCAGTACTTC. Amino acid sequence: CASSLAETQYF.

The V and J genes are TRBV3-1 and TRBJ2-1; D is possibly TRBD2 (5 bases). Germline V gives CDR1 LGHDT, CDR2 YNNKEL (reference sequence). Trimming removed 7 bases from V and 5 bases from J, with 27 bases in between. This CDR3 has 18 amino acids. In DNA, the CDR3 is TGTGCCAGCACCCGAGTCGTTAATAGGGAGATTAAGGACAATGAGCAGTTCTTC. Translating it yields CASTRVVNREIKDNEQFF.

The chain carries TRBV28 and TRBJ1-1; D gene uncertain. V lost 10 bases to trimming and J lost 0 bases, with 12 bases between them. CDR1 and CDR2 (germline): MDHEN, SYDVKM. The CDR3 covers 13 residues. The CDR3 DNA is TGTGCCACCCTCATTAGGTTGAACACTGAAGCTTTCTTT. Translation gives CATLIRLNTEAFF.